This T cell receptor (beta chain) comes out of a study of T cells in Graves' hyperthyroidism and ophthalmopathy. Amplification targeted TCR beta CDR3 regions from RNA transcripts. A set of HTBI primers served as the primers for a first-round RT-PCR of the TCR CDR3. TCRdb re-derived calls from the multiplex PCR reads in MiXCR, one entry per CDR3 protein. Of fewer than 450,000 distinct CDR3 sequences detected, approximately 18% appear once; the ten largest clones hold over 35%. The length of the CDR3 is 19 residues. The V gene's germline CDR1 is LGHDT and CDR2 YNNKEL (reference sequence). V was clipped by 3 bases and J by 5 bases; unmatched bases: 14. In this sample, this clonotype turned up a few times.

This receptor was obtained from a man aged 18 to 29 with Graves' ophthalmopathy. Sequencing was performed on blood. V is TRBV3-1 and J is TRBJ2-5; 14 bases map to TRBD2. The chain's CDR3 is CASSQGGTSGGKVWETQYF. CDR3 sequence (DNA): TGTGCCAGCAGCCAGGGCGGGACTAGCGGGGGAAAGGTTTGGGAGACCCAGTACTTC.